The next 25 T cell receptor beta chains were all read from a single sample in a study of identical twins. TCRdb independently ran MiXCR on the 5' RACE reads; one entry per CDR3 protein. The top ten clones hold 2.5% to 3.5% of a sample with 250,000 or so distinct CDR3 sequences, approximately 8.6% of them seen once. These sequences were also reported in another study, on yellow fever vaccine responses in identical twins.

Specimen: CD8+ T cells sorted from blood. The receptors originated from a woman aged 18-29 years in good health.

This clonotype was detected a few times. The chain couples TRBV4-1 to TRBJ1-4; tentatively, D is TRBD1 (5 bases). Trimming removed 2 bases at V and 7 bases at J, with 11 bases between. The length of the CDR3 is 14 residues. Germline CDR1 and CDR2: MGHRA and YSYEKL. In DNA form, the CDR3 reads TGCGCCAGCAGCCAACGACGGGGCAGTGAAAAACTGTTTTTT. As protein: CASSQRRGSEKLFF.

This clonotype was seen ten or more times. The chain joins TRBV4-3 to TRBJ2-7, with TRBD1 identical over 12 bases. With V trimmed by 0 bases and J by 5 bases, 11 bases remained unmatched. The CDR3 has 18 residues. Looked up from germline, CDR1 is LGHNA and CDR2 is YSLEER. CDR3 DNA: TGCGCCAGCAGCCAAGAGGTGATAGGGGACAGGGGGCTAAACGAGCAGTACTTC. Translating it yields CASSQEVIGDRGLNEQYF.

This clonotype occurred many times. The chain carries TRBV6-5 and TRBJ1-1; D is uncertain. The germline V gene encodes CDR1 MNHEY and CDR2 SVGAGI. The CDR3 runs 18 residues. Trimming pared 5 bases from V and 3 bases from J, leaving 25 bases between. The CDR3 reads CASSRDIREGREDTEAFF. The DNA of the CDR3 is TGTGCCAGCAGTCGGGATATTCGGGAGGGAAGAGAGGACACTGAAGCTTTCTTT.

This clonotype was picked up many times. V and J are TRBV14 and TRBJ2-1, with TRBD2 matching over 13 bases. This CDR3 comprises 16 residues. Trimming at V came to 6 bases and at J to 2 bases, leaving 4 bases not matched to a gene. The germline CDR1 and CDR2 sequences are SGHDN and FVKESK. In nucleotides, the CDR3 is TGTGCCAGCAGTCGGACTAGCGGGAGTACCTACAATGAGCAGTTCTTC. This encodes CASSRTSGSTYNEQFF. Looking up the rest from reference TRBV14 and TRBJ2-1 gives the full variable domain: EAGVTQFPSHSVIEKGQTVTLRCDPISGHDNLYWYRRVMGKEIKFLLHFVKESKQDESGMPNNRFLAERTGGTYSTLKVQPAELEDSGVYFCASSRTSGSTYNEQFFGPGTRLTVL.

CDR3 bases: TGCAGTGCTAAGCAACAGGGCGACCTCTCCTACGAGCAGTACTTC. Residues: CSAKQQGDLSYEQYF. The genes are TRBV20-1 and TRBJ2-7; possible D gene TRBD1, 6 bases. V was clipped by 4 bases and J by 0 bases, with 16 bases between them. CDR1 and CDR2 (germline): DFQATT, SNEGSKA (reference sequence). The CDR3 is 15 amino acids.

In its sample, this clonotype was seen many times. The V gene is TRBV10-3, the J gene TRBJ2-7; 7 nucleotides match TRBD2. CDR1 is ENHRY, CDR2 SYGVKD, per germline. V was clipped by 5 bases and J by 5 bases; unmatched bases: 12. The CDR3 contains 15 residues. CDR3 sequence reads: CAISYREDGLDEQYF. Written as DNA, the CDR3 is TGTGCCATCAGTTACCGGGAGGATGGGTTAGACGAGCAGTACTTC.

This clonotype was recorded many times. The V and J genes are TRBV3-1 and TRBJ2-4; no definite D call. V shed 1 base and J shed 0 bases, with 10 bases lying between them. The germline gives CDR1 LGHDT, CDR2 YNNKEL (reference sequence). The CDR3 has 16 amino acids. The CDR3 protein is CASSQGLGLAKNIQYF. The CDR3 DNA is TGTGCCAGCAGCCAAGGGTTAGGATTAGCCAAAAACATTCAGTACTTC.

This clonotype came up a few times. The rearrangement joins TRBV27 to TRBJ2-1, with a tentative D call TRBD1 (5 bases). The CDR3 is 15 residues long. Germline values: CDR1 MNHEY, CDR2 SMNVEV (reference sequence). Trimming pared 6 bases from V and 3 bases from J, leaving 15 bases between. As DNA, the CDR3 is TGTGCCAGCAGCCCCCCCCCAGGGCGCTACAATGAGCAGTTCTTC. Its protein product is CASSPPPGRYNEQFF.

This clonotype was observed many times. This chain connects TRBV20-1 to TRBJ2-2; 10 bases agree with TRBD1. V lost 3 bases and J lost 3; bases outside the gene matches: 1. Germline V lookup: CDR1 DFQATT, CDR2 SNEGSKA (reference sequence). CDR3 length equals 14 residues. CDR3 residues: CSARTGGDTGELFF. The DNA of the CDR3 is TGCAGTGCTAGGACAGGGGGCGACACCGGGGAGCTGTTTTTT.

This clonotype turned up a few times. V gene TRBV27 combines with J gene TRBJ2-7, with D tentatively TRBD1 (5 bases). Trimming pared 8 bases from V and 3 bases from J, leaving 8 bases between. The CDR3 is 11 residues long. CDR1 MNHEY and CDR2 SMNVEV come from the germline V gene (reference sequence). CDR3 DNA: TGTGCCAGCCGAAGGGGCTACGAGCAGTACTTC. Amino acid sequence: CASRRGYEQYF.

The chain employs TRBV20-1 and TRBJ2-1; perhaps TRBD1 as D (5 bases). This CDR3 has 13 amino acids. Germline CDR1 and CDR2: DFQATT and SNEGSKA (reference sequence). V was clipped by 0 bases and J by 4 bases, with 7 bases between them. CDR3 coding DNA: TGCAGTGCTAGAGAAGGGGCTTACAATGAGCAGTTCTTC. Its translation is CSAREGAYNEQFF.

V and J are TRBV5-6 and TRBJ2-2; D not resolved. CDR3 length equals 12 residues. Germline V gives CDR1 SGHDT, CDR2 YYEEEE. V lost 2 bases and J lost 5, with 4 bases in between. The CDR3 nucleotides are TGTGCCAGCAGCTTCTTTACCGGGGAGCTGTTTTTT. Its translation is CASSFFTGELFF.

A few counts support this clonotype. J is TRBJ2-7 and V is TRBV15; TRBD1 is a possible D gene (6 bases). The CDR3 length is 15 residues. Germline V lookup: CDR1 LNHNV, CDR2 YYDKDF (reference sequence). V was shortened by 3 bases and J by 2 bases, with 14 bases between the two germline ends. This chain's CDR3 is CATSSTTTGPYEQYF. DNA of the CDR3: TGTGCCACCAGCAGCACAACTACAGGGCCCTACGAGCAGTACTTC.

There are a few counts of this clonotype. The chain recombines TRBV29-1 with TRBJ1-2, with D possibly TRBD1 on 6 matching bases. The CDR3 consists of 15 residues. From germline, CDR1 is SQVTM and CDR2 ANQGSEA. The ends were cut back, 4 bases at V and 5 bases at J, with 20 bases in the middle. The CDR3 loop reads CSVVKQGEEGYGYTF. The CDR3 nucleotides are TGCAGCGTTGTGAAACAGGGCGAAGAGGGATATGGCTACACCTTC.

This clonotype was detected ten times or more. The chain has TRBV12-3 or TRBV12-4 and TRBJ1-3; TRBD1 is a possible D gene (6 bases). The CDR3 is made up of 14 amino acids. Trimming shortened V by 7 bases and J by 0 bases, and 10 bases separated the two germline ends. CDR3 nucleotides: TGTGCCAGCAATACAGGGTACTCTGGAAACACCATATATTTT. This encodes CASNTGYSGNTIYF.

This clonotype has a count of ten or more. The chain carries TRBV15 and TRBJ1-6; D perhaps matches TRBD1 (6 bases). Germline loops: CDR1 LNHNV, CDR2 YYDKDF (reference sequence). CDR3 size: 17 residues. V lost 2 bases and J lost 5, with 16 bases in between. Here the CDR3 reads CATSRSTRDIDNSPLHF. For the CDR3, the DNA is TGTGCCACCAGCAGATCCACCCGGGACATCGATAATTCACCCCTCCACTTT.

CDR3 DNA sequence: TGTGCCAGCAGCCACACCGGGACACACACCGGGGAGCTGTTTTTT. Translation: CASSHTGTHTGELFF. The chain has TRBV7-9 and TRBJ2-2, with a tentative D call TRBD1 (6 bases). V was clipped by 5 bases and J by 3 bases, with 13 bases between them. The CDR3 consists of 15 residues. CDR1 and CDR2 from the germline V gene are SEHNR and FQNEAQ (reference sequence).

This chain links TRBV27 with TRBJ2-5; weak D call: TRBD1 (6 bases). The CDR3 has 14 residues. V was cut by 5 bases and J by 2 bases, with 12 bases left in between. Germline CDR1 MNHEY, CDR2 SMNVEV (reference sequence). The CDR3 loop is CASSLQGRQETQYF. CDR3 nucleotide sequence: TGTGCCAGCAGTCTTCAGGGGCGGCAAGAGACCCAGTACTTC.

At least ten counts were recorded for this clonotype. The gene calls are TRBV7-9 and TRBJ2-3, with a tentative D call TRBD2 (6 bases). Germline V gives CDR1 SEHNR, CDR2 FQNEAQ (reference sequence). The CDR3 is 15 amino acids. Trimming pared 5 bases from V and 4 bases from J, leaving 16 bases between. CDR3 sequence: CASSAFAAGPDTQYF. CDR3 bases: TGTGCCAGCAGCGCGTTCGCGGCGGGACCAGATACGCAGTATTTT.

This clonotype came up many times. J is TRBJ2-4 and V is TRBV28, with a tentative D call TRBD2 (7 bases). V dropped 5 bases and J dropped 0 bases, with 14 bases sitting between them. This CDR3 region has 16 residues. In germline, CDR1 is MDHEN, CDR2 SYDVKM. This CDR3 reads CASSPGGPLAKNIQYF. CDR3 coding DNA: TGTGCCAGCAGTCCGGGGGGCCCTCTAGCCAAAAACATTCAGTACTTC. Combining the CDR3 with reference TRBV28 and TRBJ2-4 gives the whole variable domain DVKVTQSSRYLVKRTGEKVFLECVQDMDHENMFWYRQDPGLGLRLIYFSYDVKMKEKGDIPEGYSVSREKKERFSLILESASTNQTSMYLCASSPGGPLAKNIQYFGAGTRLSVL.

This clonotype was counted many times. This chain links TRBV27 with TRBJ1-1; no definite D call. The length of the CDR3 is 13 residues. Germline-derived CDR1 and CDR2 are MNHEY and SMNVEV (reference sequence). V lost 0 bases to trimming and J lost 8 bases, with 10 bases between them. CDR3 residues: CASSLSSSVEAFF. The CDR3 DNA reads as TGTGCCAGCAGTTTATCGAGCTCGGTGGAAGCTTTCTTT.

This clonotype was seen a few times. The chain couples TRBV6-5 to TRBJ2-7, with no clear D. Germline V gene lookup returns CDR1 MNHEY and CDR2 SVGAGI. Trimming left V 0 bases short and J 1 base short, with 19 bases between. This CDR3 contains 18 residues. The CDR3 here is CASSYSITPADGSYEQYF. The CDR3 region has the DNA TGTGCCAGCAGTTACTCGATCACCCCGGCGGATGGGTCCTACGAGCAGTACTTC.

This clonotype was seen repeatedly, ten times or more. The V gene is TRBV7-3, the J gene TRBJ2-1; D gene unclear. The CDR3 is 14 amino acids. Germline-derived CDR1 and CDR2 are SGHTA and FQGTGA. Deletions cut 1 base from V and 4 bases from J, with 8 bases between. In DNA form, the CDR3 reads TGTGCCAGCAGCTTAAGTCCGGAGTACAATGAGCAGTTCTTC. It specifies CASSLSPEYNEQFF.

The V call is TRBV7-9, the J call TRBJ1-2; D gene uncertain. Trimming took 5 bases from V and 4 from J, leaving 11 bases between them. This CDR3 is 13 amino acids long. Germline V gene sequence: CDR1 SEHNR, CDR2 FQNEAQ (reference sequence). The CDR3 loop reads CASSLDGFYGYTF. The DNA for the CDR3 is TGTGCCAGCAGCCTTGATGGATTCTATGGCTACACCTTC.

This clonotype was counted a few times. This chain connects TRBV7-9 to TRBJ1-5, with 9 positions matching TRBD1. The CDR3 runs 15 residues. CDR1 and CDR2 from the germline V gene are SEHNR and FQNEAQ (reference sequence). V lost 1 base, J lost 7 bases, and 5 bases stayed unmatched. The CDR3 DNA reads as TGTGCCAGCAGCTTAGAGGGACAGGGAAACCAGCCCCAGCATTTT. Residues: CASSLEGQGNQPQHF.